These T cell receptor beta chains were read from a single sample in a study of CD8 T cells in ankylosing spondylitis. In TCRdb, the 5' RACE reads were re-called with MiXCR into one record per CDR3 protein. The sample carries 750,000 to 850,000 distinct CDR3 sequences, 10% to 15% recorded once. Sequenced: blood, either unsorted or a sorted T cell fraction (not recorded which). The receptors were gathered from a male donor with ankylosing spondylitis. The CDR3 runs from the conserved cysteine through the conserved F or W. The order of the fields is V gene, J gene, CDR3 protein.

v_call: TRBV7-2; j_call: TRBJ2-1; cdr3_aa: CASSLARSNEQFF
v_call: TRBV29-1; j_call: TRBJ1-1; cdr3_aa: CSVSVGSNTEAFF
v_call: TRBV20-1; j_call: TRBJ1-2; cdr3_aa: CSGKGSGAVLYYGYTF
v_call: TRBV12-3/TRBV12-4; j_call: TRBJ1-2; cdr3_aa: CASSLPGGAYGYTF
v_call: TRBV5-1; j_call: TRBJ2-7; cdr3_aa: CASRLWGRETYEQYF
v_call: TRBV5-1; j_call: TRBJ2-1; cdr3_aa: CASSSNRGTYNEQFF
v_call: TRBV6-5; j_call: TRBJ2-1; cdr3_aa: CASSYSMLGQGAHEQFF
v_call: TRBV20-1; j_call: TRBJ2-1; cdr3_aa: CSQRGSSYNEQFF
v_call: TRBV4-3; j_call: TRBJ1-2; cdr3_aa: CASSQAHGGSYGYTF
v_call: TRBV5-5; j_call: TRBJ2-7; cdr3_aa: CASSLGQGGYYEQYF
v_call: TRBV27; j_call: TRBJ2-1; cdr3_aa: CASSLIAGGTNEQFF
v_call: TRBV27; j_call: TRBJ1-2; cdr3_aa: CASRTGTVDGYTF
v_call: TRBV5-1; j_call: TRBJ2-1; cdr3_aa: CASSLVWTGAYNEQFF
v_call: TRBV5-5; j_call: TRBJ1-4; cdr3_aa: CASSFQGPSEKLFF